Listed below are T cell receptor beta chains from one sample, sequenced in a study of identifying expanded T cells in peripheral blood. Assay used: immunoSEQ multiplex PCR; TCRdb lists only in-frame clones, some missing. This repertoire shows tens of thousands of clones, nearly 90% found once; its top ten account for approximately 5.4%. Sample: blood. The receptor set was obtained from a person aged 18-70 years in good health. Both conserved end residues are part of each CDR3. Fields, in order: V gene, J gene, clone size, CDR3 protein. Only part of the rows carry a size: once, few, many, or a class if the clone is expanded.

v_gene: TRBV6-5; j_gene: TRBJ2-7; abundance: .; CDR3aa: CASSPDRVHEQYF
v_gene: TRBV5-1; j_gene: TRBJ1-1; abundance: .; CDR3aa: CASSYLGQDGITEAFF
v_gene: TRBV6-6; j_gene: TRBJ1-1; abundance: .; CDR3aa: CASSPRDRGMEAFF
v_gene: TRBV10-3; j_gene: TRBJ1-4; abundance: few; CDR3aa: CAISAGGFNEKLFF
v_gene: TRBV11-2; j_gene: TRBJ1-2; abundance: .; CDR3aa: CASSLQSAGNGYTF
v_gene: TRBV9; j_gene: TRBJ1-2; abundance: .; CDR3aa: CASSPRGGEAHYGYTF
v_gene: TRBV4-1; j_gene: TRBJ1-4; abundance: .; CDR3aa: CASSQATGVSEKLFF
v_gene: TRBV5-1; j_gene: TRBJ2-3; abundance: .; CDR3aa: CASSSSSGTDTQYF
v_gene: TRBV5-1; j_gene: TRBJ2-3; abundance: .; CDR3aa: CASRRGGTGTGTDTQYF
v_gene: TRBV9; j_gene: TRBJ2-3; abundance: .; CDR3aa: CASSVEGRPTDTQYF
v_gene: TRBV7-9; j_gene: TRBJ2-3; abundance: .; CDR3aa: CASRVRGGFTDTQYF
v_gene: TRBV29-1; j_gene: TRBJ1-2; abundance: .; CDR3aa: CSVKRSSTNYGYTF
v_gene: TRBV18; j_gene: TRBJ1-2; abundance: .; CDR3aa: CASSPFIGDTDYGYTF
v_gene: TRBV18; j_gene: TRBJ1-5; abundance: .; CDR3aa: CASSPPSQPQHF
v_gene: TRBV5-1; j_gene: TRBJ1-4; abundance: .; CDR3aa: CASSLSGAGEKLFF
v_gene: TRBV7-2; j_gene: TRBJ1-3; abundance: .; CDR3aa: CASRERFSGNTIYF
v_gene: TRBV10-3; j_gene: TRBJ2-5; abundance: .; CDR3aa: CAISESIVSAETQYF
v_gene: TRBV7-9; j_gene: TRBJ2-2; abundance: .; CDR3aa: CASSLEGLGGTGELFF
v_gene: TRBV27; j_gene: TRBJ2-7; abundance: .; CDR3aa: CATALAGVSEQYF
v_gene: TRBV18; j_gene: TRBJ2-7; abundance: .; CDR3aa: CASSKDRGSHEQYF
v_gene: TRBV27; j_gene: TRBJ2-6; abundance: .; CDR3aa: CASSFSAAALGANVLTF
v_gene: TRBV7-2; j_gene: TRBJ1-2; abundance: .; CDR3aa: CASSLRQGTNYGYTF
v_gene: TRBV5-1; j_gene: TRBJ2-7; abundance: once; CDR3aa: CASSLGVSAGGSYEQYF
v_gene: TRBV10-3; j_gene: TRBJ2-7; abundance: .; CDR3aa: CAISEVTGGTYEQYF
v_gene: TRBV6-5; j_gene: TRBJ2-7; abundance: .; CDR3aa: CASSYTGTGEQYF
v_gene: TRBV9; j_gene: TRBJ2-7; abundance: .; CDR3aa: CASSVEREGSSYEQYF
v_gene: TRBV6-1; j_gene: TRBJ1-6; abundance: .; CDR3aa: CASSVQGAGSPLHF
v_gene: TRBV6-5; j_gene: TRBJ1-3; abundance: once; CDR3aa: CASSYSLNGGTIYF
v_gene: TRBV19; j_gene: TRBJ2-2; abundance: .; CDR3aa: CASSARRLAGTGELFF
v_gene: TRBV11-3; j_gene: TRBJ1-3; abundance: .; CDR3aa: CASSRRESGNTIYF
v_gene: TRBV27; j_gene: TRBJ1-6; abundance: once; CDR3aa: CASRDSGTGNSPLHF
v_gene: TRBV30; j_gene: TRBJ2-7; abundance: .; CDR3aa: CAWSALHSYEQYF